Each of the 29 T cell receptor beta chains below was sequenced from the same sample in a study of monozygotic twins with inflammatory bowel disease. TCRdb re-analyzed the 5' RACE reads; it lists each CDR3 protein once, without DNA. The sample totals around 450,000 distinct CDR3 sequences. Sequencing was done on a sample of blood. Receptor source: a human donor with ulcerative colitis or Crohn's disease, or a healthy co-twin of an affected twin (not recorded which).

The rearrangement uses TRBV7-2 and TRBJ2-6; TCRdb names TRBD2, which stays unverified in the absence of DNA. The germline V gene has CDR1 SGHTA and CDR2 FQGNSA. The CDR3 is 16 residues long. The CDR3 is CASREGLYSGANVLTF.

The chain combines TRBV5-4 with TRBJ2-1; TCRdb lists TRBD2, though no DNA is available to test this call. Per the germline V gene, CDR1 is SGHNT and CDR2 is YYREEE (reference sequence). The CDR3 sequence is 15 residues long. CDR3 region: CASSRRTSGDNEQFF.

The CDR3 is CASSPTSGSSTDTQYF. The chain carries TRBV18 and TRBJ2-3; TCRdb's D call of TRBD2 is untestable without DNA. The CDR3 runs 16 residues. From germline, CDR1 is KGHSH and CDR2 LQKENI.

The V call is TRBV5-6, the J call TRBJ2-5; the TRBD1 assignment by TCRdb is unverifiable without DNA. This CDR3 has 17 residues. CDR1 SGHDT and CDR2 YYEEEE come from the germline V gene. The CDR3 protein is CASSLDEDRGLRETQYF.

The genes are TRBV7-2 and TRBJ1-2; TCRdb proposes TRBD1, but this gene call is untestable without DNA. The CDR3 loop spans 15 amino acids. Germline lookup yields CDR1 SGHTA and CDR2 FQGNSA. CDR3 in amino acids: CASSSPDGPTGGYTF.

The chain carries TRBV5-6 and TRBJ2-5. Germline values: CDR1 SGHDT, CDR2 YYEEEE. The CDR3 runs to 14 residues. The CDR3 loop is CASSLRSGGETQYF.

The rearrangement links TRBV5-1 to TRBJ2-3; TCRdb indicates TRBD2, and absent DNA this call remains unverified. The CDR3 spans 16 residues. Looked up from germline, CDR1 is SGHRS and CDR2 is YFSETQ. CDR3 protein: CASSPASGGRTDTQYF.

This chain connects TRBV10-3 to TRBJ1-4; the D call of TRBD1 rests on TCRdb alone, since no DNA is present to check it. The CDR3 consists of 15 residues. Germline V gene sequence: CDR1 ENHRY, CDR2 SYGVKD. The CDR3 loop is CAISRTQGLDEKLFF.

The chain recombines TRBV5-1 with TRBJ2-6; TCRdb picks TRBD2, but there is no DNA to check that call. The CDR3 totals 16 residues. Germline CDR1 reads SGHRS; CDR2 reads YFSETQ. The chain's CDR3 is CASSLNGRAGANVLTF.

This rearrangement joins TRBV5-5 to TRBJ1-1; TCRdb's assignment of TRBD1 cannot be checked, as there is no DNA. Per germline, CDR1 SGHKS and CDR2 YYEKEE (reference sequence). This CDR3 is built from 17 residues. CDR3 region: CASSPRYLTGSDTEAFF.

The rearrangement joins TRBV7-9 to TRBJ1-2. The CDR3 is 16 residues long. The germline V gene has CDR1 SEHNR and CDR2 FQNEAQ (reference sequence). CDR3 protein: CASSLGRSLLFYGYTF.

The CDR3 loop is CSARPPGLGSYEQYF. The chain is built from TRBV20-1 and TRBJ2-7; TCRdb's D gene call, TRBD2, goes unchecked for lack of DNA. Germline loops: CDR1 DFQATT, CDR2 SNEGSKA (reference sequence). The CDR3 length is 15 residues.

The chain has TRBV7-2 and TRBJ2-3; the TCRdb D gene call, TRBD2, has no DNA to confirm it. Germline V CDR1 and CDR2: SGHTA, FQGNSA. This CDR3 contains 15 residues. CDR3 residues: CASSLDGARTDTQYF. Full variable domain (remainder filled in from reference TRBV7-2 and TRBJ2-3): GAGVSQSPSNKVTEKGKDVELRCDPISGHTALYWYRQSLGQGLEFLIYFQGNSAPDKSGLPSDRFSAERTGGSVSTLTIQRTQQEDSAVYLCASSLDGARTDTQYFGPGTRLTVL.

The rearrangement uses TRBV5-4 and TRBJ2-7; TCRdb reports TRBD2, a call that lacks DNA to check it against. Per germline, CDR1 SGHNT and CDR2 YYREEE (reference sequence). The CDR3 is 15 amino acids. This CDR3 is CASSPSGARADEQYF.

This sequence joins TRBV28 and TRBJ2-5; TCRdb gives TRBD1 as the D gene, but with no DNA this cannot be confirmed. This CDR3 has 17 residues. The germline gives CDR1 MDHEN, CDR2 SYDVKM. CDR3 sequence reads: CASSSGFTRTPQETQYF.

The V gene is TRBV20-1, the J gene TRBJ2-7. The length of the CDR3 is 11 residues. Germline V gene data show CDR1 as DFQATT and CDR2 as SNEGSKA (reference sequence). CDR3: CSARGQNEQYF.

The rearrangement joins TRBV18 to TRBJ2-2; TCRdb names TRBD2, which stays unverified in the absence of DNA. The CDR3 consists of 15 residues. Germline loops: CDR1 KGHSH, CDR2 LQKENI. The CDR3 sequence: CASSPGTRLTGELFF.

This chain uses TRBV5-1 with TRBJ1-1; the TCRdb D gene call, TRBD1, has no DNA to confirm it. The CDR3 length is 16 residues. Germline assignment: CDR1 SGHRS and CDR2 YFSETQ. The CDR3 spells CASSPGTGLFNTEAFF.

The V gene is TRBV7-9, the J gene TRBJ2-7. CDR3 length: 13 residues. Germline V gene sequence: CDR1 SEHNR, CDR2 FQNEAQ (reference sequence). CDR3 region: CASSIREAYEQYF. The full variable domain, with the rest looked up from reference TRBV7-9 and TRBJ2-7, is DTGVSQNPRHKITKRGQNVTFRCDPISEHNRLYWYRQTLGQGPEFLTYFQNEAQLEKSRLLSDRFSAERPKGSFSTLEIQRTEQGDSAMYLCASSIREAYEQYFGPGTRLTVT.

This chain links TRBV20-1 with TRBJ1-5; the D call from TCRdb, TRBD1, cannot be confirmed without DNA. The germline CDR1 and CDR2 sequences are DFQATT and SNEGSKA (reference sequence). The CDR3 runs 13 residues. CDR3 sequence reads: CSARQGANQPQHF.

The chain carries TRBV20-1 and TRBJ2-1; TCRdb calls TRBD2, which cannot be checked without DNA. The CDR3 consists of 14 residues. CDR1 is DFQATT and CDR2 is SNEGSKA in the germline V gene (reference sequence). CDR3 sequence: CSAKSASGTNEQFF.

The chain employs TRBV6-1 and TRBJ2-7; TCRdb proposes TRBD2, but this gene call is untestable without DNA. This CDR3 is built from 15 residues. Germline V lookup: CDR1 MNHNS, CDR2 SASEGT. CDR3 sequence reads: CASSPGLVVGYEQYF.

This rearrangement joins TRBV20-1 to TRBJ2-1; the D call of TRBD2 rests on TCRdb alone, since no DNA is present to check it. CDR3 length: 13 amino acids. Germline V gene lookup returns CDR1 DFQATT and CDR2 SNEGSKA (reference sequence). The chain's CDR3 is CGSTSGRGDEQFF.

This rearrangement joins TRBV15 to TRBJ2-7. Germline V gives CDR1 LNHNV, CDR2 YYDKDF (reference sequence). The CDR3 has 15 amino acids. The CDR3 sequence is CATSRDRQGFDEQYF. The full variable domain, its missing parts supplied by reference TRBV15 and TRBJ2-7, is DAMVIQNPRYQVTQFGKPVTLSCSQTLNHNVMYWYQQKSSQAPKLLFHYYDKDFNNEADTPDNFQSRRPNTSFCFLDIRSPGLGDTAMYLCATSRDRQGFDEQYFGPGTRLTVT.

V and J are TRBV12-3 or TRBV12-4 and TRBJ2-7; as DNA is missing, the TRBD2 call by TCRdb cannot be tested. CDR3 size: 12 residues. The CDR3 is CASAIGAYEQYF.

The chain uses TRBV6-1 and TRBJ2-1; TCRdb reports TRBD1, a call that lacks DNA to check it against. Germline CDR1 MNHNS, CDR2 SASEGT. The CDR3 spans 16 residues. This chain's CDR3 is CASTDPRRGEYNEQFF.

This chain connects TRBV4-2 to TRBJ1-3; TCRdb's D call, TRBD1, is unchecked because there is no DNA. This CDR3 has 18 amino acids. Germline V lookup: CDR1 LGHNA, CDR2 YNFKEQ. The CDR3: CASSQIPGQGISRNTIYF.

This chain uses TRBV9 with TRBJ1-3. The CDR3 runs 17 residues. From germline, CDR1 is SGDLS and CDR2 YYNGEE. The CDR3 sequence: CASSVAVGWSSGNTIYF.

The chain uses TRBV28 and TRBJ1-1; the D call from TCRdb, TRBD1, cannot be confirmed without DNA. This CDR3 contains 14 residues. Germline CDR1 and CDR2: MDHEN and SYDVKM. CDR3 sequence reads: CASSAATGYTEAFF.